This entry features one T cell receptor (beta chain) sequence. This receptor's antigen is unknown. Base qualities were left out, and no much larger clone turns up one base away. After around 11 days of culture, CD4+ T cells were isolated with the EasySep CD4+ T cell isolation kit. PCR-confirmed SARS-CoV-2 infection had occurred in convalescent patients between March and December 2020, before the Alpha, Beta and Delta variants emerged in the United States. Half of the culture medium was replaced with fresh IL-2-containing medium on days 3 and 7. Unless noted otherwise, every peptide stimulation condition was cultured in triplicate wells. Using Ficoll-Paque Plus gradient centrifugation, PBMC were separated from whole blood and then either used fresh or cryopreserved at -140C. The QIAamp micro DNA kit was used to extract genomic DNA from the cultured CD4+ T cells. This sample stems from a study of vaccination effects on CD4 cells after COVID-19 (dated by TCRdb to 2021 to 2024). At the level of the whole study: In the ViraFEST assay, PBMC were stimulated with viral peptide pools, and TCR sequencing was then used to find antigen-specific CD4+ T cell clonotypes based on their expansion. Two doses of either the BNT162b2 or the mRNA-1273 mRNA SARS-CoV-2 vaccine were administered to participants. In a couple of convalescent patients, pre-vaccine samples were collected 16 days and one week ahead of the first dose, 142 and 148 days after COVID-19 diagnosis. Each well held around 1.9 million PBMC cultured in IMDM containing roughly 5.1% human AB serum, 8 to 10 IU/ml IL-2 and gentamicin, along with 10 ug/ml peptides. Cultures from other donors in the study were sequenced using the Oncomine TCR Beta short-read assay on an Illumina iSeq 100. SARS-CoV-2 spike-specific CD4+ TCR repertoires were compared before and after mRNA vaccination in COVID-19 convalescent patients and in infection-naive vaccine recipients. A total of more than 8 COVID-19 convalescent patients and a few SARS-CoV-2-naive healthy vaccine recipients were included in the full study.

General findings and caveats noted by the study authors: The study was limited by a small number of convalescent patients, and early post-infection timepoints were lacking. At late post-vaccination timepoints, both infection-induced and vaccine-induced clones showed marked clonal contraction, consistent with waning T cell responses. For convalescent patients, new clones induced by the vaccine made up most of the post-vaccine spike-reactive repertoire, and these new clones were largely distinct from the clones induced by infection.

The library was built by means of the immunoSEQ multiplex PCR assay. DNA from the CD4+ T cells that had been cultured and isolated underwent TCR beta CDR3 sequencing. As for the original processing: Non-productive TCR sequences were removed and reads were trimmed to the CDR3 region, keeping CDR3s of at least 7 amino acids. Antigen-specific clonotypes were identified using the MANAFEST web app by comparison of expansion in peptide wells against reference cultures. To count as positive, a clone had to show expansion at FDR<0.05 compared with the reference and with all other wells, an odds ratio above 5, and a frequency above 0.1% in two replicate wells. Cross-reactive clonotypes were defined as significantly expanded in SARS-CoV-2 spike wells and in at least one common cold coronavirus spike condition. Using the stringdist R package, CDR3 similarity was measured by Levenshtein distance, and unrooted trees were constructed with ape in R 3.6.1. In TCRdb, the immuneACCESS table is reduced to in-frame sequences with V and J assigned. These tables do not hold every clone; where another copy was compared, an unresolved V gene accounts for under half, and the others remain unexplained. Clone size and the V and J calls come from that table; the DNA yielded D and trimming. The sample table records 50,000 to 70,000 clones; about 69% of these occur just once. The ten largest clones represent around a quarter of the sample.

As encoded in the germline V gene, CDR1 is MNHEY while CDR2 is SVGEGT. The CDR3 has 16 amino acids, counting the end cysteine and phenylalanine. The read is trimmed to its CDR3 DNA, 48 bases read in frame from base 1. V is reduced by 6 bases and J by 3 bases, leaving a spacing of 21 bases between them. The sequenced sample was CD4+ T cells from PBMCs cultured without peptide, obtained before COVID-19 vaccination. The chain uses TRBV6-2 or TRBV6-3 and TRBJ2-7, with TRBD2 perhaps the D gene, on 5 matching bases. The clonotype originates from a human donor who had a prior SARS-CoV-2 infection. At the DNA level, the sequence is TGTGCCAGCAGCCCCCTCCGGGCCACGGGGATCTACGAGCAGTACTTC. This translates into CASSPLRATGIYEQYF.